This is a list of T cell receptor beta chains from one sample in a study of CD8+ T cells in alopecia areata. The table came from immunoSEQ multiplex PCR; TCRdb's copy has only in-frame clones and leaves some out. The sample has about 180,000 clones; roughly 63% are singletons. Source: CD4+ T cells sorted from blood, taken at roughly week 58, from a patient treated with tofacitinib. These receptors were collected from a human donor with alopecia areata. Both conserved end residues are part of each CDR3. A D gene is named only where the DNA matches it firmly. Only part of the rows carry a size: once, few, many, or a class if the clone is expanded.

size	J	D	V	DNA	CDR3
.	TRBJ2-3	.	TRBV29-1	TGCAGCGTTGCCCCCCGTGGAGGGGCCCTCACAGATACGCAGTATTTT	CSVAPRGGALTDTQYF
.	TRBJ2-7	.	TRBV11-1	TGTGCCAGCAGCCTCCTCCGGGGCCCCTACGAGCAGTACTTC	CASSLLRGPYEQYF
.	TRBJ2-7	.	TRBV29-1	TGCAGCGTTGCTGGGCAGGATCATTCCGAGCAGTACTTC	CSVAGQDHSEQYF
.	TRBJ1-2	TRBD1	TRBV30	TGTGCCTGGAGTCACAATAGGGGACAGGGCGATGGCTACACCTTC	CAWSHNRGQGDGYTF
.	TRBJ2-5	TRBD1	TRBV4-1	TGCGCCAGCAGCCAAGATCGGGCGCAGGGGGTGGCCGAGACCCAGTACTTC	CASSQDRAQGVAETQYF
few	TRBJ2-4	.	TRBV6-1	TGTGCCAGCAGCCGGCCGGAAGTAGCCAAAAACATTCAGTACTTC	CASSRPEVAKNIQYF
.	TRBJ1-1	TRBD1	TRBV2	TGTGCCAGCAGTGGGACAGGGGGGTACACTGAAGCTTTCTTT	CASSGTGGYTEAFF
.	TRBJ2-1	.	TRBV6-5	TGTGCCAGCAGGGGTCGATACAATGAGCAGTTCTTC	CASRGRYNEQFF
few	TRBJ1-2	TRBD1	TRBV29-1	TGCAGCGTTGAACGAAAGGACAGGATCCATGGCTACACCTTC	CSVERKDRIHGYTF
.	TRBJ2-7	.	TRBV2	TGTGCCAGCAGTGAAGCACCCCAAAGCTACGAGCAGTACTTC	CASSEAPQSYEQYF
.	TRBJ1-1	.	TRBV7-2	TGTGCCAGCAGCCAAGATCGGAACACTGAAGCTTTCTTT	CASSQDRNTEAFF
.	TRBJ1-2	.	TRBV29-1	TGCAGCGGAAGGACAGATCTAAACTATGGCTACACCTTC	CSGRTDLNYGYTF
.	TRBJ2-7	TRBD1	TRBV29-1	TGCAGCGCTGGACAGGGGGCCTACGAGCAGTACTTC	CSAGQGAYEQYF
once	TRBJ2-5	TRBD1	TRBV7-2	TGTGCCAGCAGCTGGGGACAGGGGCAAGAGACCCAGTACTTC	CASSWGQGQETQYF
.	TRBJ1-1	.	TRBV19	TGTGCCAGTAGTGCGCCCCCGGGGTCAATGAACACTGAAGCTTTCTTT	CASSAPPGSMNTEAFF
.	TRBJ1-1	.	TRBV29-1	TGCAGCAACACCCGACGGGGGGGAGGTACTGAAGCTTTCTTT	CSNTRRGGGTEAFF
.	TRBJ2-1	.	TRBV29-1	TGCAGCGGATCGGAGGGGGCGAATGAGCAGTTCTTC	CSGSEGANEQFF
once	TRBJ1-5	TRBD1	TRBV30	TGTGCCTGGAAGGGACAGAGCAATCAGCCCCAGCATTTT	CAWKGQSNQPQHF
few	TRBJ1-3	.	TRBV7-2	TGTGCCAGCAGCTTACGGGGGATTGGCGACACCATATATTTT	CASSLRGIGDTIYF
.	TRBJ1-5	.	TRBV18	TGTGCCAGCTCAGCGGACGGGAGCAATCAGCCCCAGCATTTT	CASSADGSNQPQHF
.	TRBJ2-3	.	TRBV5-4	TGTGCCAGCAGCTTCAAACCCAGGAGCACAGATACGCAGTATTTT	CASSFKPRSTDTQYF
.	TRBJ1-1	.	TRBV29-1	TGCAGCGTACCCTCCAACAGGGCTAACACTGAAGCTTTCTTT	CSVPSNRANTEAFF
.	TRBJ2-3	.	TRBV5-6	TGTGCCAGCAGCTTGTCCCTTGACACAGATACGCAGTATTTT	CASSLSLDTDTQYF
.	TRBJ2-7	.	TRBV6-5	TGTGCCAGCAGTTACTCGAGTCAAGGACCCTACGAGCAGTACTTC	CASSYSSQGPYEQYF
.	TRBJ1-5	.	TRBV6-1	TGTGCCAGCAGATCTACAGGTGTCGGAGCCCAGCATTTT	CASRSTGVGAQHF
few	TRBJ1-1	.	TRBV27	TGTGCCAGCAGTCCTCTCTTTACAGGGTTGGACACTGAAGCTTTCTTT	CASSPLFTGLDTEAFF
.	TRBJ2-3	TRBD2	TRBV30	TGTGCCTGGAGTACCTCCGGGACTATAGCAGATACGCAGTATTTT	CAWSTSGTIADTQYF
.	TRBJ1-3	.	TRBV7-9	TGTGCCAGCAGCACATACTCTGGAAACACCATATATTTT	CASSTYSGNTIYF
.	TRBJ2-3	.	TRBV7-8	TGTGCCAGCAGCTTATTTTCGGGGGGCCCCACAGATACGCAGTATTTT	CASSLFSGGPTDTQYF